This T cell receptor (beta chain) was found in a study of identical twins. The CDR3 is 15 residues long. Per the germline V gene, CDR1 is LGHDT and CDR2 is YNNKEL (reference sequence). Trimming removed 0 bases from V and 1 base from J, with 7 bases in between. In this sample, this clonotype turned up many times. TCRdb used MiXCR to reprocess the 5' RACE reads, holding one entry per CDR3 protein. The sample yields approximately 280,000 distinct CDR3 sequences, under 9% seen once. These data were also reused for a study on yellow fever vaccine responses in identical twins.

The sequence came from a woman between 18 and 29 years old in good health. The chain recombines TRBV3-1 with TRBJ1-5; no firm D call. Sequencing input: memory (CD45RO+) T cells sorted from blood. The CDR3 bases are TGTGCCAGCAGCCAAGATGATGGCAGCAATCAGCCCCAGCATTTT. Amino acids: CASSQDDGSNQPQHF.